This T cell receptor (beta chain) was sequenced in a study of shared T cell receptors in the human thymus. Method: immunoSEQ multiplex PCR; TCRdb's copy keeps in-frame clones and lacks some. Of some 760,000 clones listed, approximately 83% are singletons. V was pared by 5 bases and J by 1 base, with 21 bases of the junction left unmatched. The CDR3 totals 21 residues. The germline gives CDR1 SNHLY, CDR2 FYNNEI. A further study also used this sample, focusing on human thymus T cells. That study adds: Corrective surgery for congenital heart defects was being performed on the healthy Finnish infants who were the donors. Thymic and blood repertoires appeared to carry a bias in their V and J gene usage. A high degree of thymic repertoire overlap among unrelated individuals was reported in related research.

This clonotype originated in a girl under three years old with a congenital heart defect. The specimen was thymocytes. The chain joins TRBV2 to TRBJ2-3; TRBD2 matches 10 bases. CDR3 sequence: CASSPGERGGHRKDGTDTQYF. The CDR3 bases are TGTGCCAGCAGTCCCGGTGAGCGGGGGGGCCATCGCAAGGATGGCACAGATACGCAGTATTTT.